Following are 26 T cell receptor beta chains from one sample sequenced in a study of early T cells in non-severe SARS-CoV-2 infection. TCRdb re-analysed the 5' RACE reads in MiXCR, keeping a single row per CDR3 protein. The profile shows some 82,000 distinct CDR3 sequences, 5.5% to 7.5% of them singletons. The specimen sequenced was whole blood. All receptors derive from an adult who was a healthcare worker with PCR-confirmed SARS-CoV-2 infection or an uninfected control (not recorded which).

This clonotype has just a few counts. An end of the junction differs from the germline gene, which may be a read error. V and J are TRBV5-6 and TRBJ1-1; no clear D. The germline V gene encodes CDR1 SGHDT and CDR2 YYEEEE. This CDR3 region has 13 residues. The CDR3 reads CASSLSLFTEVFF. The CDR3 DNA sequence: TGTGCCAGCAGCTTGAGTTTGTTCACTGAAGTTTTCTTT.

V gene TRBV30 combines with J gene TRBJ2-1; 10 bases fit TRBD1. CDR1 and CDR2 (germline): GTSNPN, SVGIG (reference sequence). The CDR3 covers 16 residues. V shed 2 bases and J 5 bases; nucleotides not matched to a gene: 9. CDR3 protein: CAWSKPTGGLDNEQFF. The CDR3 coding sequence is TGTGCCTGGAGTAAGCCGACAGGGGGCCTAGACAATGAGCAGTTCTTC.

This clonotype is a singleton in its sample. V and J are TRBV29-1 and TRBJ2-7, with D possibly TRBD1 on 6 matching bases. Per germline, CDR1 SQVTM and CDR2 ANQGSEA. Trimming shortened V by 4 bases and J by 6 bases, and 16 bases separated the two germline ends. CDR3 length: 13 residues. CDR3: CSVGGRGVVEQYF. The CDR3 DNA follows: TGCAGCGTTGGGGGCAGGGGAGTTGTCGAGCAGTACTTC.

This clonotype appeared many times. This chain joins TRBV28 and TRBJ1-1; D remains unclear. Trimming pared 3 bases from V and 8 bases from J, leaving 13 bases between. Germline lookup yields CDR1 MDHEN and CDR2 SYDVKM. This CDR3 is built from 13 residues. The CDR3 DNA sequence: TGTGCCAGCAGTTTGGGCATGAACTGGGAAGCTTTCTTT. It specifies CASSLGMNWEAFF.

The rearrangement joins TRBV7-8 to TRBJ2-7, with TRBD1 matching 10 bases. This CDR3 is built from 13 residues. Germline CDR1 is SGHVS and CDR2 is FQNEAQ. Trimming cost V 3 bases and J 5 bases; bases outside gene matches: 1. The CDR3 nucleotides are TGTGCCAGCAGCTTGGGGACAGGGGACGAGCAGTACTTC. Residues: CASSLGTGDEQYF.

The rearrangement links TRBV15 to TRBJ1-3, with 7 bases matching TRBD1. The V gene end was trimmed by 8 bases and the J gene end by 4 bases; junction bases not matched to a gene: 5. The CDR3 is 13 residues long. Germline-derived CDR1 and CDR2 are LNHNV and YYDKDF (reference sequence). The CDR3 region is CATGGGYGNTIYF. Here the CDR3 DNA reads TGTGCCACCGGAGGGGGCTACGGAAACACCATATATTTT. The whole variable domain, remainder taken from reference TRBV15 and TRBJ1-3, is DAMVIQNPRYQVTQFGKPVTLSCSQTLNHNVMYWYQQKSSQAPKLLFHYYDKDFNNEADTPDNFQSRRPNTSFCFLDIRSPGLGDTAMYLCATGGGYGNTIYFGEGSWLTVV.

This clonotype was observed a handful of times. This chain uses TRBV11-3 with TRBJ2-3, with 7 bases lining up with TRBD1. In germline, CDR1 is SGHNT, CDR2 YENEEA. This CDR3 comprises 15 residues. The ends lost 5 bases at V and 0 bases at J; junction bases unmatched: 5. CDR3 DNA: TGTGCCAGCAGCAAAAGACAGGGAAGCACAGATACGCAGTATTTT. This encodes CASSKRQGSTDTQYF.

This clonotype has only a few counts. This chain connects TRBV11-3 to TRBJ2-1; perhaps TRBD2 as D (5 bases). This CDR3 contains 14 residues. CDR1 SGHNT and CDR2 YENEEA come from the germline V gene. V was clipped by 1 base and J by 5 bases, with 9 bases between them. CDR3 protein: CASSLGRGNNEQFF. CDR3 DNA: TGTGCCAGCAGCTTAGGACGGGGAAACAATGAGCAGTTCTTC.

This clonotype was counted at least ten times. J is TRBJ1-5 and V is TRBV29-1; 8 nucleotides line up with TRBD1. After removal of 6 bases from V and 5 bases from J, the junction contained 9 bases not matched to a gene. This CDR3 region has 14 residues. In germline, CDR1 is SQVTM, CDR2 ANQGSEA. CDR3 coding DNA: TGCAGCGTAGCCGGGACAGGAGATTATCAGCCCCAGCATTTT. It specifies CSVAGTGDYQPQHF.

This clonotype was seen more than once but under ten times. The chain employs TRBV5-1 and TRBJ1-1; a weak D match, TRBD1 (6 bases). The V gene lost 3 bases and the J gene lost 1 base, with 10 bases spanning the gap. Germline V CDR1 and CDR2: SGHRS, YFSETQ. The CDR3 totals 14 residues. CDR3 in amino acids: CASSWGAANTEAFF. In nucleotides, the CDR3 is TGCGCCAGCAGCTGGGGGGCGGCGAACACTGAAGCTTTCTTT.

This clonotype has only a few counts. The chain combines TRBV20-1 with TRBJ1-4, with D maybe TRBD1 (5 bases). Trimming removed 3 bases at V and 5 bases at J, with 10 bases between. CDR1 is DFQATT, CDR2 SNEGSKA, per germline (reference sequence). This CDR3 is 13 amino acids long. The CDR3 reads CSASGGINEKLFF. CDR3 coding DNA: TGCAGTGCTAGTGGGGGAATAAATGAAAAACTGTTTTTT.

This rearrangement joins TRBV30 to TRBJ2-1; TRBD2 might be the D (6 bases). CDR3 length: 15 residues. In germline, CDR1 is GTSNPN, CDR2 SVGIG (reference sequence). Trimming took off 0 bases at V and 3 bases at J, with 12 bases between the two ends. CDR3 sequence: CAWSVRSGVYNEQFF. The CDR3 coding sequence is TGTGCCTGGAGTGTACGATCGGGGGTCTACAATGAGCAGTTCTTC.

This clonotype was observed a handful of times. The chain recombines TRBV10-2 with TRBJ2-2, with D perhaps matching TRBD1 (6 bases). V lost 6 bases, J lost 4 bases, and 9 bases lay in between. The germline V gene has CDR1 WSHSY and CDR2 SAAADI. The length of the CDR3 is 13 residues. CDR3: CASREQGTGELFF. Written as DNA, the CDR3 is TGCGCCAGCAGGGAACAGGGCACCGGGGAGCTGTTTTTT.

This clonotype was seen ten or more times. The chain employs TRBV2 and TRBJ2-5; no clear D. Trimming took 0 bases from V and 4 from J, leaving 12 bases between them. Germline CDR1 reads SNHLY; CDR2 reads FYNNEI. CDR3 length equals 15 residues. Here the CDR3 reads CASSEAPLEGETQYF. The CDR3 DNA reads TGTGCCAGCAGTGAAGCGCCGCTAGAAGGAGAGACCCAGTACTTC.

In this sample, this clonotype turned up many times. The chain employs TRBV7-8 and TRBJ2-7; D is perhaps TRBD1 (6 bases). The germline gives CDR1 SGHVS, CDR2 FQNEAQ. CDR3 length equals 12 residues. Trimming pared 6 bases from V and 5 bases from J, leaving 11 bases between. DNA of the CDR3: TGTGCCAGCAGTGCCGACAGGAACGAGCAGTACTTC. Residues: CASSADRNEQYF.

The table lists this clonotype with many counts. The rearrangement joins TRBV6-1 to TRBJ2-2, with 7 bases matching TRBD2. CDR1 is MNHNS, CDR2 SASEGT, per germline. The CDR3 sequence is 14 residues long. V was clipped by 1 base and J by 9 bases; unmatched bases: 5. CDR3 DNA sequence: TGTGCCAGCAGTGAAGATGGGGAGGGCCGGGAGCTGTTTTTT. It translates to CASSEDGEGRELFF.

This clonotype has at least ten counts. The V gene is TRBV6-6, the J gene TRBJ2-2; 7 nucleotides align to TRBD2. Per germline, CDR1 MNHNY and CDR2 SVGAGI (reference sequence). Losses at the gene ends were 4 bases for V and 2 bases for J; bases not matched to a gene: 4. The CDR3 is made up of 15 amino acids. The CDR3: CASSWGGSNTGELFF. The CDR3 region has the DNA TGTGCCAGCAGTTGGGGAGGGAGCAACACCGGGGAGCTGTTTTTT.

In nucleotides, the CDR3 is TGTGCCAGCAGCCCCGATGCAGGGTGGGCCGGCGATACGCAGTATTTT. It yields the protein CASSPDAGWAGDTQYF. The genes are TRBV11-2 and TRBJ2-3, with TRBD1 as a possible D gene (5 bases). Trimming stripped 5 bases from V and 6 bases from J, with 21 bases between. This CDR3 contains 16 residues. Germline CDR1 and CDR2: SGHAT and FQNNGV.

This clonotype has a count of ten or more. This chain joins TRBV15 and TRBJ2-2, with D possibly being TRBD1 (6 bases). The V end was cut by 4 bases, the J end by 2 bases, with 11 bases between. Germline V gene data show CDR1 as LNHNV and CDR2 as YYDKDF (reference sequence). The CDR3 is made up of 15 amino acids. CDR3 loop: CATSTIQGNTGELFF. DNA for the CDR3: TGTGCCACCAGCACTATACAGGGTAACACCGGGGAGCTGTTTTTT.

The sample holds many counts of this clonotype. The genes are TRBV7-2 and TRBJ2-2, with D tentatively TRBD1 or TRBD2 (5 bases each). The CDR3 length is 16 residues. The germline V gene has CDR1 SGHTA and CDR2 FQGNSA. The V end lost 0 bases, the J end lost 6 bases, and 14 bases lay between the germline ends. The CDR3 region is CASSLAGGMGPGELFF. The CDR3 DNA sequence: TGTGCCAGCAGCTTAGCTGGGGGAATGGGACCCGGGGAGCTGTTTTTT.

This clonotype was seen ten or more times. The chain carries TRBV25-1 and TRBJ1-1; 9 bases line up with TRBD1. This CDR3 is built from 15 residues. V lost 4 bases, J lost 3 bases, and 6 bases stayed unmatched. CDR1 is MGHDK and CDR2 is SYGVNS in the germline V gene. The CDR3 bases are TGTGCCAGCAGTGGACTCCGGGACAGGGACACTGAAGCTTTCTTT. This gives the protein CASSGLRDRDTEAFF. Looking up the rest from reference TRBV25-1 and TRBJ1-1 gives the full variable domain: EADIYQTPRYLVIGTGKKITLECSQTMGHDKMYWYQQDPGMELHLIHYSYGVNSTEKGDLSSESTVSRIRTEHFPLTLESARPSHTSQYLCASSGLRDRDTEAFFGQGTRLTVV.

CDR3 sequence reads: CASTRSPINYGYTF. The CDR3 nucleotides read TGTGCCAGCACAAGAAGCCCGATTAACTATGGCTACACCTTC. V and J are TRBV6-5 and TRBJ1-2; D unresolved. The ends were cut back, 7 bases at V and 1 base at J, with 13 bases in the middle. The germline V gene encodes CDR1 MNHEY and CDR2 SVGAGI. The CDR3 runs to 14 residues.

This clonotype has a count of ten or more. The V call is TRBV5-4, the J call TRBJ2-2; D is unresolved. CDR3 length equals 16 residues. The V gene's germline CDR1 is SGHNT and CDR2 YYREEE (reference sequence). Between the trimmed V and J ends, which lost 5 bases and 4 bases, there was a span of 18 bases. Here the CDR3 reads CASSQRWTGSTGELFF. CDR3 nucleotide sequence: TGTGCCAGCAGTCAACGCTGGACGGGTAGCACCGGGGAGCTGTTTTTT.

This clonotype showed up just a few times. The chain links TRBV7-2 to TRBJ2-1, with TRBD2 matching over 12 bases. The CDR3 spans 17 residues. J lost 9 bases, V lost 0 bases, and 9 bases had no gene match. Germline V CDR1 and CDR2: SGHTA, FQGNSA. Written as DNA, the CDR3 is TGTGCCAGCAGCTTAGCTTTTTCGGCTAGCGGGAGGGTTGAGCAGTTCTTC. The encoded protein is CASSLAFSASGRVEQFF.

This clonotype was seen only a few times. The rearrangement links TRBV5-1 to TRBJ1-1, with a possible D match to TRBD1 (5 bases). CDR3 length: 14 amino acids. The germline V gene encodes CDR1 SGHRS and CDR2 YFSETQ. Between the trimmed V and J ends, which lost 4 bases and 1 base, there was a span of 11 bases. For the CDR3, the DNA is TGCGCCAGCAGCGCGGGGACGGCGAACACTGAAGCTTTCTTT. This gives the protein CASSAGTANTEAFF.

This clonotype occurred a few times. The J gene is TRBJ2-3, the V gene TRBV7-2; 10 bases map to TRBD2. Germline lookup yields CDR1 SGHTA and CDR2 FQGNSA. This CDR3 is 18 amino acids long. The ends lost 5 bases at V and 4 bases at J; junction bases unmatched: 15. The CDR3: CASSRVSGRWGPPDTQYF. CDR3 nucleotides: TGTGCCAGCAGCCGAGTTAGCGGGAGGTGGGGGCCACCAGATACGCAGTATTTT.